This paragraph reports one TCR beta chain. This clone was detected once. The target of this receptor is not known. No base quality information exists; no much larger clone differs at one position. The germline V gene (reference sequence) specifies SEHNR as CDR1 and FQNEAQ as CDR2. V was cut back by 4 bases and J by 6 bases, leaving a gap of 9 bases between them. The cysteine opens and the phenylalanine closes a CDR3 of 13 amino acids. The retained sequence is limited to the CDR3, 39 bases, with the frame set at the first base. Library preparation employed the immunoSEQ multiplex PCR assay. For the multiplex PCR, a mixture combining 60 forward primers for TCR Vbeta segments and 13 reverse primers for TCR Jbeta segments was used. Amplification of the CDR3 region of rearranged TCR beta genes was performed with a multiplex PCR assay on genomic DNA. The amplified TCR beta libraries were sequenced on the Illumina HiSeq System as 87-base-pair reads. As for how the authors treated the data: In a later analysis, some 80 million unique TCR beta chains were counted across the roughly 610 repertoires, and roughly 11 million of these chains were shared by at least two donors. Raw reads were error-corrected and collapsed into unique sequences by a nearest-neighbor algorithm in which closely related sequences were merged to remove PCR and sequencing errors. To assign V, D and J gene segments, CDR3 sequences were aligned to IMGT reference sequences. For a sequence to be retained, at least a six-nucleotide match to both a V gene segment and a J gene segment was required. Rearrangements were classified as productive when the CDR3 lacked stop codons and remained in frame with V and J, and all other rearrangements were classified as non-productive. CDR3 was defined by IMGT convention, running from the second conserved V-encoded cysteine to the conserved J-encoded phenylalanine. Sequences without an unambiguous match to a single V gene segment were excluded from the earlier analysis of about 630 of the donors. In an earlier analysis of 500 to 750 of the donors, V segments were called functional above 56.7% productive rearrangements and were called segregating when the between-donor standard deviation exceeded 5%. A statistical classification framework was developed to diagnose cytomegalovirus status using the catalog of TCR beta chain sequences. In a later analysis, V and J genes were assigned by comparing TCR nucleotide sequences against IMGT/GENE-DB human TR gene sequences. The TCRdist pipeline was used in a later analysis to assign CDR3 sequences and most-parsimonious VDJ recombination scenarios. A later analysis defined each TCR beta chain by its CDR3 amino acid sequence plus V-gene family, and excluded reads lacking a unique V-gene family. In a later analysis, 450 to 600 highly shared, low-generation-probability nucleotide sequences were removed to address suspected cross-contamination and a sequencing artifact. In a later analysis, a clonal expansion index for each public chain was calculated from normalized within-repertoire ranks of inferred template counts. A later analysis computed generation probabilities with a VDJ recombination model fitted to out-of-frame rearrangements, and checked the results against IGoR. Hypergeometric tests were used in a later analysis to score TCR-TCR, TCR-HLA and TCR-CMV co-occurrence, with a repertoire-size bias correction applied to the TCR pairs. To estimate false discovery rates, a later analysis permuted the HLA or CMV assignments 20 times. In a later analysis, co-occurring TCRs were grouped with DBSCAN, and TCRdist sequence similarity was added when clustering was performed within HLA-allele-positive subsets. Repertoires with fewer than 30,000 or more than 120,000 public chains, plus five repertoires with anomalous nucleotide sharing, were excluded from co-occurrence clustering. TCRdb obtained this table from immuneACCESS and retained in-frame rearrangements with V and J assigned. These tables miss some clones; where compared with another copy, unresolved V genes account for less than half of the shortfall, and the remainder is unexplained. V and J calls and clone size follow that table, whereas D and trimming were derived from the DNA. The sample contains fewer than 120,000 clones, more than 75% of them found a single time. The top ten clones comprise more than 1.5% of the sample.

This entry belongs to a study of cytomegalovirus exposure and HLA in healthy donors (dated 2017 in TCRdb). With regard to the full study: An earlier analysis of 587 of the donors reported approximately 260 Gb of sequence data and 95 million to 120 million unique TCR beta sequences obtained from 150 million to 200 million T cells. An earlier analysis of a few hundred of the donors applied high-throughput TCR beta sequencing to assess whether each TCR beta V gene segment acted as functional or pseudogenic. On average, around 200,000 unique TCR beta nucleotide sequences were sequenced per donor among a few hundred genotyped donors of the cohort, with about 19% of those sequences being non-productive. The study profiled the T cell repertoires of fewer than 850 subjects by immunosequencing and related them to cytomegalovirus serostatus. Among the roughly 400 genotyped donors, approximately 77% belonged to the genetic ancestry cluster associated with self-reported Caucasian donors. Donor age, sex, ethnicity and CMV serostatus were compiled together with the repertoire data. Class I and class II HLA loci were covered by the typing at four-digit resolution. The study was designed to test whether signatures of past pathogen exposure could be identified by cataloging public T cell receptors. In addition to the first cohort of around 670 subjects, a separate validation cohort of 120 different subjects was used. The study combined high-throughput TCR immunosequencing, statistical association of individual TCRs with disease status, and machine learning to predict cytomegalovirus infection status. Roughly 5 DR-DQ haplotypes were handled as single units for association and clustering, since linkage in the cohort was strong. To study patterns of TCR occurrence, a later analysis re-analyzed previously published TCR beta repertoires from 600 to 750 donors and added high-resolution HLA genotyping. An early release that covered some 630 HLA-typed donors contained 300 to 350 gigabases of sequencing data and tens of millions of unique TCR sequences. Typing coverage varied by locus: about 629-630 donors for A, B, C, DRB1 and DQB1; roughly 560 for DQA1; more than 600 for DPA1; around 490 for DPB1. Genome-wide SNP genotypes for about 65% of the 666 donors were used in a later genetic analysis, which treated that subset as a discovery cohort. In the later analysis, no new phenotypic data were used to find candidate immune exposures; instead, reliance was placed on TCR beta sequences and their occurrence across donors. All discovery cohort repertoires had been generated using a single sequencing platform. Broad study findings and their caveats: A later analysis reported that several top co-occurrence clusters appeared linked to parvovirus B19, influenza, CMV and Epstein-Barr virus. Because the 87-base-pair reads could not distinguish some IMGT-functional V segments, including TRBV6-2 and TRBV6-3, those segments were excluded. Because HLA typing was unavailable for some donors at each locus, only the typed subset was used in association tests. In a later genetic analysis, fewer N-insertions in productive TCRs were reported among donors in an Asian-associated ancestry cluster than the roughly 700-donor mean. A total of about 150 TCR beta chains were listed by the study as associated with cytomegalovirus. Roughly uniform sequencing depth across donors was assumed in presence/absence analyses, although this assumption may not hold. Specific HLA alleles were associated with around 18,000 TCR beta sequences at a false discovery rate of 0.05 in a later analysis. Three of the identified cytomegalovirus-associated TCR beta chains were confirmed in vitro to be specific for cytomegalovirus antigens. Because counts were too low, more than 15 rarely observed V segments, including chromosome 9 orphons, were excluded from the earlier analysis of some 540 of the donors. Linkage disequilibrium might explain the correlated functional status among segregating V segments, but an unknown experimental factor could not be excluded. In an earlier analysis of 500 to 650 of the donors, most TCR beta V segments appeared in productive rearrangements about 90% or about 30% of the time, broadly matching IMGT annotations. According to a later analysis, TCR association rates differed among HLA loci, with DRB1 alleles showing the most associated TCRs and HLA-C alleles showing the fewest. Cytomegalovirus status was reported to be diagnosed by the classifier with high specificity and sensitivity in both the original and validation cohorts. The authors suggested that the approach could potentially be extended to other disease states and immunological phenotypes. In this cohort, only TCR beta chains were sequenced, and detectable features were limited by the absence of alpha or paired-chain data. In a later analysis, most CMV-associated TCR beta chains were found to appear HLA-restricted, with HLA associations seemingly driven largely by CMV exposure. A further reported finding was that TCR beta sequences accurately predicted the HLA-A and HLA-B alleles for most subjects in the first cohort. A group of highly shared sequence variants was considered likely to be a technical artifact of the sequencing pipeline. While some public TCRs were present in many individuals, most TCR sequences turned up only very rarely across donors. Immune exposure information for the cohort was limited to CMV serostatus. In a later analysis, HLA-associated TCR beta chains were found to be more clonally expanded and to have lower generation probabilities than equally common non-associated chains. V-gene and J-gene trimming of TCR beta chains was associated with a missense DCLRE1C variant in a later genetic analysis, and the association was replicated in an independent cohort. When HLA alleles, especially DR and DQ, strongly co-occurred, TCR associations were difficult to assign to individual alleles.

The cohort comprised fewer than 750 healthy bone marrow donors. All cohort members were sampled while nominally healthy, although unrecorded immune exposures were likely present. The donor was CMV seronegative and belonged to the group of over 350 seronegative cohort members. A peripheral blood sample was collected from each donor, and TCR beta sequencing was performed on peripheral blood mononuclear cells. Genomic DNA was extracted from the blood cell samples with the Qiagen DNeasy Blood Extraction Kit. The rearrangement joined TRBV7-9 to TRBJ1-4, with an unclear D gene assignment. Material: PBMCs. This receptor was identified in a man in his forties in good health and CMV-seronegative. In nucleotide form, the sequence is TGTGCCAGCAGCTCCCGGGGTGATGAAAAACTGTTTTTT. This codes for CASSSRGDEKLFF.